These 21 T cell receptor beta chains share one sample of origin, sequenced in a study of blood T cell repertoires in COVID-19. Using immunoSEQ multiplex PCR, the repertoire was profiled, and TCRdb retains in-frame clones only, with some absent. The sample shows 180,000 or so clones, 85% to 90% of them seen only once. Sequenced material: peripheral blood. The source is a young man with acute or convalescent COVID-19.

The chain recombines TRBV24-1 with TRBJ2-3; 14 bases map to TRBD2. CDR1 and CDR2 from the germline V gene are KGHDR and SFDVKD. This CDR3 is 13 amino acids long. Unmatched junction bases numbered 2, after V lost 9 bases and J lost 7 bases. The CDR3, as DNA: TGTGCCACCGGGACTAGCGGGGGCCATACGCAGTATTTT. It codes for CATGTSGGHTQYF.

The genes are TRBV3-1 (or the pseudogene TRBV3-2) and TRBJ1-1, with D uncertain. The CDR3 extends over 17 amino acids. Germline assignment: CDR1 LGHDT and CDR2 YNNKEL (reference sequence). Trimming removed 2 bases at V and 0 bases at J, with 16 bases between. The CDR3 reads CASSQQAWVGMNTEAFF. CDR3 coding DNA: TGTGCCAGCAGCCAACAGGCCTGGGTCGGCATGAACACTGAAGCTTTCTTT.

The J gene is TRBJ2-2, the V gene TRBV6-4; D not resolved. V lost 8 bases to trimming and J lost 6 bases, with 10 bases between them. The CDR3 covers 12 residues. Germline CDR1 is MRHNA and CDR2 is SNTAGT. The CDR3 region is CASSPTPGELFF. CDR3 DNA: TGTGCCAGCTCCCCCACTCCCGGGGAGCTGTTTTTT.

The CDR3 DNA follows: TGCGCCAGCAGCAAAGGACAGGCCTTTGGAGCTTTCTTT. This codes for CASSKGQAFGAFF. The chain carries TRBV5-1 and TRBJ1-1, with 7 positions matching TRBD1. V trimming: 4 bases; J trimming: 10 bases; junction bases outside the gene matches: 10. The germline gives CDR1 SGHRS, CDR2 YFSETQ. The CDR3 extends over 13 amino acids.

V usage is TRBV5-1 and J usage is TRBJ1-5; 10 positions match TRBD1. V was clipped by 0 bases and J by 3 bases; unmatched bases: 3. Germline V gene lookup returns CDR1 SGHRS and CDR2 YFSETQ. The CDR3 totals 16 residues. DNA for the CDR3: TGCGCCAGCAGCTTGGGCGGACAGGGGGTCAATCAGCCCCAGCATTTT. Protein: CASSLGGQGVNQPQHF.

The chain has TRBV19 and TRBJ2-1; 11 bases are shared with TRBD1. From germline, CDR1 is LNHDA and CDR2 SQIVND (reference sequence). J gave up 8 bases and V 4 bases, and 7 bases lay outside the gene matches. The CDR3 has 15 residues. This CDR3 is CASSTGQGAVDEQFF. Written as DNA, the CDR3 is TGTGCCAGTAGTACAGGACAGGGGGCGGTGGATGAGCAGTTCTTC.

Here the CDR3 DNA reads TGTGCCAGCAGTGACCATGCAACTAGCGGGGGGACAGATACGCAGTATTTT. Amino acids: CASSDHATSGGTDTQYF. The rearrangement uses TRBV25-1 and TRBJ2-3; 12 bases match TRBD2. The germline CDR1 and CDR2 sequences are MGHDK and SYGVNS. The V and J ends lost 3 bases and 3 bases, in that order; junction bases with no gene match: 7. The CDR3 loop spans 17 amino acids. Combining the CDR3 with reference TRBV25-1 and TRBJ2-3 gives the whole variable domain EADIYQTPRYLVIGTGKKITLECSQTMGHDKMYWYQQDPGMELHLIHYSYGVNSTEKGDLSSESTVSRIRTEHFPLTLESARPSHTSQYLCASSDHATSGGTDTQYFGPGTRLTVL.

V usage is TRBV7-6 and J usage is TRBJ2-7; 10 bases match TRBD2. The germline CDR1 and CDR2 sequences are SGHVS and FNYEAQ. The CDR3 covers 15 residues. V was pared by 4 bases and J by 5 bases, with 8 bases of the junction left unmatched. The CDR3 DNA reads as TGTGCCAGCAGCTGGGAATCCGGGACTAGCGACGAGCAGTACTTC. This encodes CASSWESGTSDEQYF.

The CDR3 reads CASSHPTYEQYF. CDR3 in DNA: TGTGCCAGCAGTCACCCTACCTACGAGCAGTACTTC. This rearrangement joins TRBV6-4 to TRBJ2-7; D uncertain. Per the germline V gene, CDR1 is MRHNA and CDR2 is SNTAGT. Trimming took 5 bases from V and 2 from J, leaving 7 bases between them. The CDR3 is 12 amino acids.

This chain uses TRBV6-5 with TRBJ1-2, with 7 bases lining up with TRBD1. Germline V CDR1 and CDR2: MNHEY, SVGAGI. This CDR3 has 13 amino acids. J gave up 2 bases and V 7 bases, and 4 bases lay outside the gene matches. CDR3 DNA sequence: TGTGCCAGCACCCAACAGGGGAACTATGGCTACACCTTC. Protein product: CASTQQGNYGYTF.

The DNA of the CDR3 is TGTGCCTGGAGTCCGGACAGTGCTAGCAATCAGCCCCAGCATTTT. Amino acids: CAWSPDSASNQPQHF. The V gene is TRBV30, the J gene TRBJ1-5; D perhaps matches TRBD1 (6 bases). V was shortened by 2 bases and J by 0 bases, with 11 bases between the two germline ends. This CDR3 spans 15 amino acids. Germline assignment: CDR1 GTSNPN and CDR2 SVGIG (reference sequence).

This clone showed up just a few times. The chain couples TRBV15 to TRBJ1-6; D is perhaps TRBD1 (6 bases). V lost 0 bases to trimming and J lost 0 bases, with 15 bases between them. The CDR3 covers 19 residues. Germline assignment: CDR1 LNHNV and CDR2 YYDKDF (reference sequence). CDR3 nucleotide sequence: TGTGCCACCAGCAGAGAGGGGCAGGGGAAGGACTCCTATAATTCACCCCTCCACTTT. Residues: CATSREGQGKDSYNSPLHF.

The V gene is TRBV21-1, the J gene TRBJ2-3; the tabulated D call, TRBD1, remains unverified against the DNA. TRBV21-1 is flagged as a pseudogene. This CDR3 spans 17 amino acids. Here the CDR3 DNA reads TGTGCCAGCAGCAACCGAGAAGGACAGGGTCCCACAGATACGCAGTATTTT. It yields the protein CASSNREGQGPTDTQYF.

This clone appeared once. This chain links TRBV3-1 (or the pseudogene TRBV3-2) with TRBJ2-7; possibly TRBD1 for D (6 bases). V was shortened by 4 bases and J by 6 bases, with 16 bases between the two germline ends. The CDR3 is made up of 14 amino acids. Germline V gene data show CDR1 as LGHDT and CDR2 as YNNKEL (reference sequence). DNA of the CDR3: TGTGCCAGCAGCCCCTCAGGGGCAGGGACCGAGCAGTACGTC. This encodes CASSPSGAGTEQYV.

V is TRBV7-2 and J is TRBJ2-1; 12 nucleotides align to TRBD2. This CDR3 comprises 17 residues. Unmatched junction bases numbered 3, after V lost 1 base and J lost 2 bases. The germline gives CDR1 SGHTA, CDR2 FQGNSA. The CDR3 bases are TGTGCCAGCAGCTTAGGACTAGCGGGGGTTCCCTACAATGAGCAGTTCTTC. This translates into CASSLGLAGVPYNEQFF.

The chain links TRBV11-2 to TRBJ2-7, with 9 bases that match TRBD1. Germline lookup yields CDR1 SGHAT and CDR2 FQNNGV. V trimming: 3 bases; J trimming: 5 bases; junction bases outside the gene matches: 2. The CDR3 sequence is 13 residues long. CDR3 nucleotides: TGTGCCAGCAGCTTCGGACAGGGGCACGAGCAGTACGTC. Protein: CASSFGQGHEQYV.

The V and J genes are TRBV2 and TRBJ1-3; D is uncertain. The CDR3 consists of 14 residues. With 3 bases removed from V and 0 bases from J, the gap between germline ends came to 6 bases. The germline CDR1 and CDR2 sequences are SNHLY and FYNNEI. In DNA, the CDR3 is TGTGCCAGCAGTGAGATGAGCTCTGGAAACACCATATATTTT. Its protein product is CASSEMSSGNTIYF.

The chain couples TRBV6-4 to TRBJ2-3; 7 nucleotides line up with TRBD2. V shed 0 bases and J 4 bases; nucleotides not matched to a gene: 1. The CDR3 has 14 amino acids. Germline assignment: CDR1 MRHNA and CDR2 SNTAGT. The CDR3 DNA is TGTGCCAGCAGTGACTCGAGCGGGGCAGATACGCAGTATTTT. It translates to CASSDSSGADTQYF.

The chain has TRBV7-3 and TRBJ2-3; D perhaps matches TRBD2 (6 bases). The CDR3 covers 14 residues. Germline loops: CDR1 SGHTA, CDR2 FQGTGA. Trimming pared 5 bases from V and 1 base from J, leaving 10 bases between. The CDR3 loop is CASSPGLRTDTQYF. CDR3 coding DNA: TGTGCCAGCAGCCCGGGACTTCGCACAGATACGCAGTATTTT. The full variable domain, in which reference TRBV7-3 and TRBJ2-3 provide the parts outside the CDR3, is GAGVSQTPSNKVTEKGKYVELRCDPISGHTALYWYRQSLGQGPEFLIYFQGTGAADDSGLPNDRFFAVRPEGSVSTLKIQRTERGDSAVYLCASSPGLRTDTQYFGPGTRLTVL.

The rearrangement joins TRBV7-2 to TRBJ1-2; TRBD1 aligns across 12 bases. Trimming took 4 bases from V and 8 from J; bases not matched to a gene: 8. There are 15 residues in the CDR3. Germline-derived CDR1 and CDR2 are SGHTA and FQGNSA. The CDR3, as DNA: TGTGCCAGCAGCTCAGCCGGGACAGGGGGCAAGGGCTACACCTTC. It yields the protein CASSSAGTGGKGYTF.

In this sample, this clone turned up a few times. CDR3: CASSAGLGPAIQYF. The DNA of the CDR3 is TGCGCCAGCAGCGCCGGACTAGGTCCAGCCATTCAGTACTTC. The rearrangement links TRBV5-1 to TRBJ2-4, with TRBD2 identical over 7 bases. In germline, CDR1 is SGHRS, CDR2 YFSETQ. The J segment lost 9 bases and the V segment lost 4 bases, leaving 10 bases of the junction unmatched. The CDR3 is made up of 14 amino acids.